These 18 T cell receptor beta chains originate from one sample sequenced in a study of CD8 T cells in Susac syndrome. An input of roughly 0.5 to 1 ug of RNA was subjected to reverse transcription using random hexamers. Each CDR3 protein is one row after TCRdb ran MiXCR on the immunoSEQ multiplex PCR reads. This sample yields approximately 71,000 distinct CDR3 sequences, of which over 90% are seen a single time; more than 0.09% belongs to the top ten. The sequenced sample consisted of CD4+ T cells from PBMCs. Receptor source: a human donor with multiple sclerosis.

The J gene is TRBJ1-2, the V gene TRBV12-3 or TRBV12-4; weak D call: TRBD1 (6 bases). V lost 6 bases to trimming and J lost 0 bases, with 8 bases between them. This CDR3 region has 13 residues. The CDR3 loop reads CASSRTANYGYTF. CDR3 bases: TGTGCCAGCAGCCGGACAGCTAACTATGGCTACACCTTC.

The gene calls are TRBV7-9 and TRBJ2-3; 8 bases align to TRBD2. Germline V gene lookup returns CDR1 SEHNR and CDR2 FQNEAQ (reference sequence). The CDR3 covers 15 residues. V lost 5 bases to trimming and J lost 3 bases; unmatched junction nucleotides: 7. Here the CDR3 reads CASSPSGGGTDTQYF. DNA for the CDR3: TGTGCCAGCAGCCCGAGCGGGGGTGGAACAGATACGCAGTATTTT.

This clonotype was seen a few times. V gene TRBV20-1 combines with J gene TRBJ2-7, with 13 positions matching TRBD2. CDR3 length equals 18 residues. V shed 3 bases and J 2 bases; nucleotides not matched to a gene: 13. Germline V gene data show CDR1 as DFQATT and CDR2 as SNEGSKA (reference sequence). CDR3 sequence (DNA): TGCAGTGCTAGGCCCGAGGCACTAGCGGGGGGGATACCCTACGAGCAGTACTTC. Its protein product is CSARPEALAGGIPYEQYF.

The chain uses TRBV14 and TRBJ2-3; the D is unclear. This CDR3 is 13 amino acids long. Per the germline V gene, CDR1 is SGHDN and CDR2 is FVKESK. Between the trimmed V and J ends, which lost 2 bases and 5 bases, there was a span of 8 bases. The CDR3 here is CASSQSVKDTQYF. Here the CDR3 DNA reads TGTGCCAGCAGCCAAAGCGTGAAAGATACGCAGTATTTT.

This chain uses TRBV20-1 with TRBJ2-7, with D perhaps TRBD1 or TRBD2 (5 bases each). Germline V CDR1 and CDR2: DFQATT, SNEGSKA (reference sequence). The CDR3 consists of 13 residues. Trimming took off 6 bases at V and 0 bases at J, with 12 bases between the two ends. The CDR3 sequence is CSAGTESSYEQYF. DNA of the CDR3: TGCAGTGCGGGGACCGAGAGCTCCTACGAGCAGTACTTC.

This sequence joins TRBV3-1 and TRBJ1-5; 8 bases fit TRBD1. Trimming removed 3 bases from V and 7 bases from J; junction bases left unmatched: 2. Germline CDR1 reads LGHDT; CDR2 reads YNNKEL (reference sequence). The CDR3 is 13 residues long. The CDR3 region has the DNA TGTGCCAGCAGCCAGGACAGGGTCCAGCCCCAGCATTTT. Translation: CASSQDRVQPQHF.

CDR3 bases: TGTGCCAGCAGCGTCACCCGGGACCCAAATCAGCCCCAGCATTTT. Its translation: CASSVTRDPNQPQHF. The chain has TRBV7-8 and TRBJ1-5, with a tentative D call TRBD1 (5 bases). The V and J ends lost 5 bases and 4 bases respectively, with 15 bases between them. This CDR3 comprises 15 residues. Germline V lookup: CDR1 SGHVS, CDR2 FQNEAQ.

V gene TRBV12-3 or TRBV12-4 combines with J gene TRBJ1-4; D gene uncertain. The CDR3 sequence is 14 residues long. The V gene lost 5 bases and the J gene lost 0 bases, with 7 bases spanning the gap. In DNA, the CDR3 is TGTGCCAGCAGTCAGACAACAACTAATGAAAAACTGTTTTTT. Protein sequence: CASSQTTTNEKLFF.

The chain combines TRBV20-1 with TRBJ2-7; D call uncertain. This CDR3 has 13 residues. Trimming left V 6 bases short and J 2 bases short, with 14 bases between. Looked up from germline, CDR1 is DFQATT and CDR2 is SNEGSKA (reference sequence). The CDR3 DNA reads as TGCAGTGCCTGGGCACCGCTAACCTACGAGCAGTACTTC. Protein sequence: CSAWAPLTYEQYF.

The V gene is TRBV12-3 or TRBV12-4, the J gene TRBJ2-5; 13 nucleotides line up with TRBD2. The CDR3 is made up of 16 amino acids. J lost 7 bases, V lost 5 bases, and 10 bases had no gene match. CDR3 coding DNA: TGTGCCAGCAGTCCCCAACTAGCGGGGGGGCTCGGGACCCAGTACTTC. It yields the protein CASSPQLAGGLGTQYF.

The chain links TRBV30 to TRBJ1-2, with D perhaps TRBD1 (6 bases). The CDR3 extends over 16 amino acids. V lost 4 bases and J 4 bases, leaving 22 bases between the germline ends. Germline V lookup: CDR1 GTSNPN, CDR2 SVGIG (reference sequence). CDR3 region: CAWIRGGLGLSYGYTF. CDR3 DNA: TGTGCCTGGATCCGAGGGGGGCTGGGACTCTCCTATGGCTACACCTTC.

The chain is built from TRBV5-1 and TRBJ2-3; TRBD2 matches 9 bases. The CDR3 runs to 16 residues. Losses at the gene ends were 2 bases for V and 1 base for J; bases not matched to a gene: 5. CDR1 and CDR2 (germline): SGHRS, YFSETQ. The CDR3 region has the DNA TGCGCCAGCAGCTTTAGACTAGCGGAACGCACAGATACGCAGTATTTT. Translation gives CASSFRLAERTDTQYF.

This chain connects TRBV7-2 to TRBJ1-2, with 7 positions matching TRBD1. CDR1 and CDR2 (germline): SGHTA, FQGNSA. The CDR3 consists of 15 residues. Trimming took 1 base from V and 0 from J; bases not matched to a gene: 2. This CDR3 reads CASSLETGTNYGYTF. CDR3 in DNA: TGTGCCAGCAGCTTAGAGACAGGGACTAACTATGGCTACACCTTC.

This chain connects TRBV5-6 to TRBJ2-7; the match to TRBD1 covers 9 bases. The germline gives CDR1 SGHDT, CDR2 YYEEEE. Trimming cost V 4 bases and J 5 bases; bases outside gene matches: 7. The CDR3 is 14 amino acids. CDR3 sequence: CASSIWDREDEQYF. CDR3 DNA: TGTGCCAGCAGCATCTGGGACAGGGAAGACGAGCAGTACTTC.

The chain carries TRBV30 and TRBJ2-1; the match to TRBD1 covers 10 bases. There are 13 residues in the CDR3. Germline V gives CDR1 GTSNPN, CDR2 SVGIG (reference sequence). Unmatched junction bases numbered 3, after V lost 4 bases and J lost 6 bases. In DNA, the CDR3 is TGTGCCTGGAACCGGGACAGGGGCAATGAGCAGTTCTTC. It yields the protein CAWNRDRGNEQFF.

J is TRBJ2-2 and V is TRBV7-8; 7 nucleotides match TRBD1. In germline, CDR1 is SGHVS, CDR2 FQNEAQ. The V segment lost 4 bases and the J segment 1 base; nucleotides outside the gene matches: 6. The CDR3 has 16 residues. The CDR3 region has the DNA TGTGCCAGCAGCTCCGGAAGGGGGCGGAACACCGGGGAGCTGTTTTTT. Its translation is CASSSGRGRNTGELFF.

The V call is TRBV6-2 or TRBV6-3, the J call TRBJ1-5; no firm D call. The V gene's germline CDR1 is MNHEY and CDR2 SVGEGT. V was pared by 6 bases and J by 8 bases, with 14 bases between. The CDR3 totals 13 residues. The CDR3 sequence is CASRRGLREPQHF. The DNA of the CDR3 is TGTGCCAGCAGGCGAGGGCTCCGGGAGCCCCAGCATTTT.

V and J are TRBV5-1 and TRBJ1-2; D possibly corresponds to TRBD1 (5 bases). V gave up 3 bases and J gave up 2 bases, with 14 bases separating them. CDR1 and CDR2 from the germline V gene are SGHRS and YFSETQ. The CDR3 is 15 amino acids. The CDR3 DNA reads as TGCGCCAGCAGCTCGAAAGGGACCGTGAACTATGGCTACACCTTC. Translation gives CASSSKGTVNYGYTF.